This T cell receptor (beta chain) was retrieved from a study of T cells after yellow fever vaccination. The study's findings and limits: Abundant clonotypes from the bulk population could contaminate FACS-sorted repertoires. The study re-detected most primary-vaccination clones after the booster (roughly 96% CD4, almost 90% CD8).

In its sample, this clonotype was seen a few times. Its matching antigen is unknown. Researchers made TCR cDNA using 5'RACE template switching, and this step added a universal primer site and UMIs. TCRdb redid the calling of the 5' RACE reads with MiXCR, one entry per CDR3 protein. The sample lists around 340,000 distinct CDR3 sequences; about 9.5% were seen once. The sequence came from a man younger than 30 who received the YFV17D yellow fever vaccine. Specimen: PBMCs, collected on the day of the first yellow fever vaccination.

In nucleotides, the CDR3 is TGTGCCAGCAGCCAAGAACCACGGAACATTCAGTACTTC. This codes for CASSQEPRNIQYF. V and J are TRBV4-2 and TRBJ2-4; no reliable D call. V shed 0 bases and J shed 7 bases, with 7 bases lying between them. The CDR3 totals 13 residues. CDR1 and CDR2 from the germline V gene are LGHNA and YNFKEQ.